This entry is about one T cell receptor (beta chain). Its antigen is unidentified. This record belongs to a study of T cell responses to AZD1222 COVID-19 vaccine. The study's findings and limits: The study reported that nearly half of spike-specific TCRs target unmutated variant regions. Receipt of two AZD1222 doses was followed by a rise in Spike-specific TCR breadth and depth. The donor group comprised mostly white British people and more females; the analysis possibly underestimated clonal diversity. At baseline, just a handful of AZD1222 recipients tested seropositive.

Germline CDR1 MNHEY, CDR2 SVGAGI. The CDR3 is made up of 15 amino acids. Between the trimmed V and J ends, which lost 7 bases and 3 bases, there was a span of 16 bases. The repertoire was sequenced with immunoSEQ multiplex PCR; TCRdb's copy has only in-frame clones and lacks some. This sample has some 110,000 clones; 86% occur once, and the top ten carry under 20%. The sequence was obtained from an adult who received the AZD1222 COVID-19 vaccine. Sequences were derived from peripheral blood, sampled 28 days after the second AZD1222 dose. The chain recombines TRBV6-5 with TRBJ1-3; no clear D. Here the CDR3 reads CASTSSYTFGNTIYF. Here the CDR3 DNA reads TGTGCCAGCACTTCATCCTACACGTTTGGAAACACCATATATTTT.